The clone carrying this T cell receptor (beta chain) was seen a handful of times. The data were obtained in a study of Graves' ophthalmopathy and Graves' hyperthyroidism. The CDR3 extends over 13 amino acids. The V gene's germline CDR1 is LNHDA and CDR2 SQIVND (reference sequence). V shed 6 bases and J 4 bases; nucleotides not matched to a gene: 5. CDR3 regions of TCR beta were amplified from RNA transcripts. HTBI primers were used in a first-round RT-PCR, which preceded a second-round multiplex PCR. TCRdb recomputed calls from the multiplex PCR reads with MiXCR, one row per CDR3 protein. The top ten clones hold roughly 45% of a sample with about 220,000 distinct CDR3 sequences, roughly a fifth of them seen once.

The chain recombines TRBV19 with TRBJ1-2, with 7 bases matching TRBD1. This sequence originates from a woman in her fifties or sixties with Graves' ophthalmopathy. The sequencing input was peripheral blood. CDR3 nucleotide sequence: TGTGCCAGTAGCCTGACAGGGACCTATGGCTACACCTTC. Protein: CASSLTGTYGYTF. The variable domain in full, with the rest retrieved from reference TRBV19 and TRBJ1-2, is DGGITQSPKYLFRKEGQNVTLSCEQNLNHDAMYWYRQDPGQGLRLIYYSQIVNDFQKGDIAEGYSVSREKKESFPLTVTSAQKNPTAFYLCASSLTGTYGYTFGSGTRLTVV.